This T cell receptor (beta chain) is drawn from a study of OX40 agonist ivuxolimab in advanced cancers. A single count supports this clone. As yet, its antigen is unknown. Blood got drawn at baseline, again on cycle 4 day 1, and then on cycle 7 day 1. Method: immunoSEQ multiplex PCR; TCRdb's copy keeps in-frame clones and lacks some. Among about 71,000 clones, roughly 77% were seen once, and the ten largest hold around 5%. Study-level points and caveats: Among the lowest peripheral clonal expansion occurred in 0.1-3.0 mg/kg partial responders.

Sequences were derived from CD4+ or CD8+ T cells sorted from blood, sampled in a trial of the OX40 agonist ivuxolimab. The source is an adult with an advanced solid tumor such as melanoma, head and neck, liver or kidney cancer.

The CDR3 loop reads CASSLGQRYPYEQYF. In DNA form, the CDR3 reads TGCGCCAGCAGCTTGGGACAAAGGTACCCCTACGAGCAGTACTTC. This chain links TRBV5-1 with TRBJ2-7; D unresolved. The germline gives CDR1 SGHRS, CDR2 YFSETQ. V lost 0 bases to trimming and J lost 2 bases, with 12 bases between them. This CDR3 is built from 15 residues.